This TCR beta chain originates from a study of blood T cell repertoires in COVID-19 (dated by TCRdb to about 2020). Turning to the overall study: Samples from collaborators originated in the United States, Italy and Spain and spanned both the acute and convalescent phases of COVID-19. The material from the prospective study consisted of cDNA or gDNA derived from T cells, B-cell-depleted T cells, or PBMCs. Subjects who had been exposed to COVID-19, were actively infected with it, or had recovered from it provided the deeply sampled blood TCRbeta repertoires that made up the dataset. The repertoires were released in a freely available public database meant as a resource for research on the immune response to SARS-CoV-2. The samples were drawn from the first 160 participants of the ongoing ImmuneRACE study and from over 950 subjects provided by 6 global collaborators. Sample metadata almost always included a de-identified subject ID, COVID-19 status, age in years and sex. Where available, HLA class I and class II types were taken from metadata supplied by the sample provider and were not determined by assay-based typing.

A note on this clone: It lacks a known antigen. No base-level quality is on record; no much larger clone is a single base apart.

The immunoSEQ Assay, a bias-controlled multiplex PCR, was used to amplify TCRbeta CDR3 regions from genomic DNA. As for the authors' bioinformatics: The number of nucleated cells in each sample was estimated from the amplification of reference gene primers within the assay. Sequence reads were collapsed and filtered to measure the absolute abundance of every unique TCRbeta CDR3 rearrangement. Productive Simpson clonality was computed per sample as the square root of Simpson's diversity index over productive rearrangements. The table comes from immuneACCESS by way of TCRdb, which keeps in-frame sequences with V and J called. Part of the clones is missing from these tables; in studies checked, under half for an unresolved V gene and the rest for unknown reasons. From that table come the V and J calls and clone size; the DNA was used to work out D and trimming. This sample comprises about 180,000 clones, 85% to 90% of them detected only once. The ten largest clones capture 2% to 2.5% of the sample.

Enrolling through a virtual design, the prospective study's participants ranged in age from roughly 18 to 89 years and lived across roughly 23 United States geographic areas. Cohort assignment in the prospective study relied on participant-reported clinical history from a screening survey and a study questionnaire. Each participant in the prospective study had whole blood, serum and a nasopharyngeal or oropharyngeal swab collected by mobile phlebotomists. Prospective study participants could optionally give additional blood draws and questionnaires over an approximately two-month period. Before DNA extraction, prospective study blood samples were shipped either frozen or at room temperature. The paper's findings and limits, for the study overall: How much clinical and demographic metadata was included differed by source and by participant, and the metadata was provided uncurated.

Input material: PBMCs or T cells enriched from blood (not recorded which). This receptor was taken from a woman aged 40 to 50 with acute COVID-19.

CDR3 region: CASSRQGYYGYTF. The nucleotide sequence is TGTGCCAGCAGCCGACAGGGGTACTATGGCTACACCTTC. The rearrangement combines TRBV28 with TRBJ1-2, with 8 junctional bases fitting TRBD1. The cysteine opens and the phenylalanine closes a CDR3 of 13 amino acids. The retained sequence is limited to the CDR3, 39 bases, with the frame set at the first base. From V the trimming removes 6 bases and from J it removes 3 bases, while the gene matches leave 3 bases of the junction unaccounted for. For CDR1 and CDR2, the germline V gene lists MDHEN and SYDVKM.